This T cell receptor (beta chain) comes out of a study of vaccination effects on CD4 cells after COVID-19. V lost 4 bases to trimming and J lost 0 bases; unmatched junction nucleotides: 2. The CDR3 is 14 amino acids. CDR1 is MGHRA and CDR2 is YSYEKL in the germline V gene. Antigen-specific CD4+ T cells were expanded with viral peptide pools in the ViraFEST assay before sequencing. Isolating CD4+ T cells followed approximately 11 days of culture. None of these healthy vaccinees had been infected with SARS-CoV-2 before vaccination. TCRdb's copy holds only in-frame clones and misses some; the assay was immunoSEQ multiplex PCR. This table has about 23,000 clones, roughly two thirds appearing once. Study observations and caveats: Healthy vaccinees' vaccine-induced clones included only 1 of 255 cross-reacting with common cold coronaviruses.

Worth noting for this clone: As yet, its antigen is unknown.

The chain has TRBV4-1 and TRBJ2-7, with 8 bases lining up with TRBD1. The sample was CD4+ T cells from PBMCs cultured with SARS-CoV-2 spike peptides, taken before COVID-19 vaccination. This receptor was taken from a human donor who received a COVID-19 vaccine. The CDR3 region is CASSLGTGSYEQYF. CDR3 coding DNA: TGCGCCAGCAGCCTAGGGACAGGCTCCTACGAGCAGTACTTC.